The rows below give T cell receptor beta chains drawn from one sample of a study of early T cells in non-severe SARS-CoV-2 infection. TCRdb redid the calling of the 5' RACE reads with MiXCR, one entry per CDR3 protein. The top ten clones hold roughly 13% of a sample with tens of thousands of distinct CDR3 sequences, around 9% of them seen once. The sequenced sample consisted of whole blood. These receptors originate from an adult who was a healthcare worker with PCR-confirmed SARS-CoV-2 infection or an uninfected control (not recorded which). Each CDR3 is given with its conserved first and last residue.

V gene: TRBV18; CDR3 protein: CASSPPTGGVADTQYF
V gene: TRBV7-7; CDR3 protein: CASSLASGANVLIF
V gene: TRBV6-5; CDR3 protein: CASSWLGQGVGEQFF
V gene: TRBV12-3/TRBV12-4; CDR3 protein: CASSFQAAQYF
V gene: TRBV3-1; CDR3 protein: CASSRGQGGNQPQHF
V gene: TRBV10-2; CDR3 protein: CASYVDLDRTDTQYF
V gene: TRBV4-1; CDR3 protein: CASSQDGPPGGEQYF
V gene: TRBV27; CDR3 protein: CASTPGGAYNEQFF
V gene: TRBV7-3; CDR3 protein: CASSPGTTSGYGYTF
V gene: TRBV18; CDR3 protein: CASSPKTNTEAFF